This TCR beta chain was captured by sequencing in a study of blood T cell repertoires in COVID-19. This CDR3 has 13 amino acids. Trimming stripped 1 base from V and 8 bases from J, with 10 bases between. Germline values: CDR1 SGHDT, CDR2 YYEEEE. TCRdb keeps only in-frame clones here, not all; method: immunoSEQ multiplex PCR. Here the sample spans 250,000 or so clones, just over 85% being singletons. Sequencing was carried out using PBMCs or T cells enriched from blood (not recorded which). The chain couples TRBV5-6 to TRBJ2-1, with D unclear. The receptor's source is a man aged 35-49 years who had recovered from COVID-19. In DNA form, the CDR3 reads TGTGCCAGCAGCTTGCCAGGTTCCCATGAGCAGTTCTTC. Its protein is CASSLPGSHEQFF.